This T cell receptor (beta chain) was identified in a study of shared clonotypes between healthy human individuals. Broader study findings: The study found about 5% of naive CD4 clonotypes shared across a few donors. The represented genetic and exposure-history diversity was limited by the small number of donors.

Points on this clone: Its target is unknown.

Each PCR replicate from the sorted subsets contained around 0.2 ug DNA, which is 30,000 or so T cell genomes. Source study methods: Filtering differed since immunoSEQ provided only junctions, with no quality scores. The method was immunoSEQ multiplex PCR; TCRdb's version includes in-frame clones alone and lacks a portion of them. The V and J calls and clone size were taken over from that table, and D and trimming were inferred from the DNA. The sample includes 1,500,000 or so clones, around 98.5% of them seen just once. CDR3 size: 16 residues. CDR1 MGHRA and CDR2 YSYEKL come from the germline V gene. The V end was cut by 0 bases, the J end by 4 bases, with 13 bases between.

This TCR derives from a man aged 25-45 years in good health. The specimen sequenced was naive CD4+ T cells sorted from blood. Subset given: CD45RA+ positively selected. V and J are TRBV4-1 and TRBJ1-3; D is undetermined. DNA of the CDR3: TGCGCCAGCAGCCAAGAGTCCCGTCTACGCGGAAACACCATATATTTT. This sequence encodes CASSQESRLRGNTIYF.